The clone carrying this T cell receptor (beta chain) was counted between two and nine times. The target antigen is unknown. The record originates from a study of CD8+ T cells in alopecia areata. Turning to the study itself: Treated patients received oral tofacitinib, 5 to 10 mg twice daily. Study-wide results and caveats: Scalp sample sequencing also detects resident alphabeta T cells of normal skin. Scalp lesions, especially in alopecia totalis/universalis, had higher clonality than normal scalp.

After isolation, RNA underwent reverse transcription to generate cDNA as the sequencing template. Here immunoSEQ multiplex PCR was the method, and the copy in TCRdb shows in-frame clones only, minus some. The repertoire holds fewer than 250,000 clones, with 57% as singletons. The study team obtained lesional scalp punch biopsies and peripheral blood from alopecia areata patients. Germline assignment: CDR1 LNHDA and CDR2 SQIVND (reference sequence). The CDR3 totals 16 residues. V shed 2 bases, J shed 3 bases, and the junction held 4 bases outside the gene matches. The TCR comes from a human donor with alopecia areata. This specimen was CD4+ T cells sorted from blood, taken at week 0. V gene TRBV19 combines with J gene TRBJ2-1; 10 bases line up with TRBD1. The DNA for the CDR3 is TGTGCCAGTAGTATAAGGGGACAGGGGATCTACAATGAGCAGTTCTTC. It specifies CASSIRGQGIYNEQFF.